This is a list of T cell receptor beta chains from one sample in a study of graft-versus-host responses after intestinal transplantation. Profiled with immunoSEQ multiplex PCR; TCRdb holds only in-frame clones, not every one. The data contain nearly 110,000 clones, 87% of them singletons. These TCRs' antigens remain unknown. The sample in question was unstimulated CD4+ T cells sorted from spleen or lymph node cells, obtained before transplant. The receptors were sampled from a human donor who was the organ donor for an intestinal transplant. Each CDR3 is given without its conserved first and last residue. A D gene is named only where the DNA matches it firmly.

>TRBV11-3|-
ASTNTGIDGYT
>TRBV30|-
AWSAVGVSYGYT
>TRBV7-2|-
ASSLSLRAVTKNIQY
>TRBV2|TRBD2
ASSAGLAGLINEQF
>TRBV5-1|TRBD2
ASSLVSGRRSDTQY
>TRBV5-1|-
ASSFGTTKETQY
>TRBV19|-
ASSTRGNYGYT
>TRBV7-2|-
ASSFRGPNTEAF
>TRBV6-1|-
ASTLTDVLYEQY
>TRBV27|-
ASSPTLGPGSYT
>TRBV2|-
ASNRDHNQPQH
>TRBV30|-
AWSRQDNQPQH
>TRBV6-1|-
ASSVLFSRGANTGELF
>TRBV19|TRBD1
ASSISGTGGHRYT
>TRBV18|TRBD1
ASSPSQRQGKYGYT
>TRBV19|TRBD1
ASSRDRTNTEAF
>TRBV12-5|-
ASGLYRGFNEKLF
>TRBV19|-
ASSEGRYPSEAF
>TRBV6-1|-
ASSSISGQNTEAF
>TRBV23-1|TRBD1
ASSQNRYWTGGTGELF
>TRBV18|-
ASSPGSAETQY
>TRBV6-1|-
ASSGARTVGGNSPLH
>TRBV5-3|-
ARSLARTEAF
>TRBV7-8|-
ASSLESRALNTEAF
>TRBV9|-
ASSVGVTDTQY